The present T cell receptor beta chain was sequenced within a study of shared clonotypes between healthy human individuals. TCRdb keeps only in-frame clones here, not all; method: immunoSEQ multiplex PCR. This table has around 1.5 million clones, nearly 99% appearing once. General observations from the study: Apart from blood, nothing was sampled; tissue repertoires likely differ.

Germline CDR1 and CDR2: SGHKS and YYEKEE (reference sequence). V shed 4 bases and J shed 2 bases, with 7 bases lying between them. The CDR3 extends over 12 amino acids. In the case of this clone: Antigen: not known.

This rearrangement joins TRBV5-5 to TRBJ2-7; TRBD1 might be the D (5 bases). The sequencing input was naive CD4+ T cells sorted from blood. As for subset: CD45RA+ positively selected. This TCR came from a young man in good health. In nucleotides, the CDR3 is TGTGCCAGCAGCGGACACGCCTACGAGCAGTACTTC. The encoded protein is CASSGHAYEQYF.